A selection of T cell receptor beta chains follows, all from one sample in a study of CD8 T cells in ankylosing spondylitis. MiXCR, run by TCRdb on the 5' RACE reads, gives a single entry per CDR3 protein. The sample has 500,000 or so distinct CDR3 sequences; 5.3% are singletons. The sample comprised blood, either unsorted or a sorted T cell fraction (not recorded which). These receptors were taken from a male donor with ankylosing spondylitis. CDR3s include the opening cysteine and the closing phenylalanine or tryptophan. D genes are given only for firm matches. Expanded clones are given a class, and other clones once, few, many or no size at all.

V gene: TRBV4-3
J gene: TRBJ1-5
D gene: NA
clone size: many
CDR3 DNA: TGCGCCAGCAGCCAAGATCGGGGACAGCCCCAGCATTTT
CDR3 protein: CASSQDRGQPQHF

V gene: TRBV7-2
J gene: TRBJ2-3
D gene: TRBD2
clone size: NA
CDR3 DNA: TGTACCAGCAGCTTAGGTCGCGGGAGGGGCGCGGGCGGTACGCAGTATTTT
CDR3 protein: CTSSLGRGRGAGGTQYF

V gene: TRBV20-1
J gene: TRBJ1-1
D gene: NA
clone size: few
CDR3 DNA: TGCAGTGCTAGAGCCCCCCGTAGGGGAGGGTTGGACACTGAAGCTTTCTTT
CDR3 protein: CSARAPRRGGLDTEAFF

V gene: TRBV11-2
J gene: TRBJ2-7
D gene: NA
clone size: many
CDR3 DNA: TGTGCCAGCACCTTACAGGGAATTGAGCATCGGCACTTC
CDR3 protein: CASTLQGIEHRHF

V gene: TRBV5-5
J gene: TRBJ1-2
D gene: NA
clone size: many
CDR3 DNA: TGTGCCAGCAGCTGGGACGGTTCTAACTATGGCTACACCTTC
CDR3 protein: CASSWDGSNYGYTF

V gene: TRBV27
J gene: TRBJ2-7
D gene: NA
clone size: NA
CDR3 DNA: TGTGCCAGCAGTACACAGGGCTCCACCTACGAGCAGTACTTC
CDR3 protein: CASSTQGSTYEQYF

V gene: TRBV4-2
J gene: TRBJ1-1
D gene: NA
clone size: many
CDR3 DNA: TGTGCCAGCAGTCCGGGACCTACGAACACTGAAGCTTTCTTT
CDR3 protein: CASSPGPTNTEAFF

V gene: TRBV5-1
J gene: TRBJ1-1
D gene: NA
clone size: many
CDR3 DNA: TGCGCCAGCAGCAAGGATACGGCCCCTGAAGCTTTCTTT
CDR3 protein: CASSKDTAPEAFF

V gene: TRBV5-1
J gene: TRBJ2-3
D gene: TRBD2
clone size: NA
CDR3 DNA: TGCGCCAGCAGCTTGGAAGGGGGACTAGCGGGGTTGACAGATACGCAGTATTTT
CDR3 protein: CASSLEGGLAGLTDTQYF

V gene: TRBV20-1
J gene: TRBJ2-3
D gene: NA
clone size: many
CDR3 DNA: TGCAGTGCTAGAGATCCGGGACTTAGCACAGATACGCAGTATTTT
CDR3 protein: CSARDPGLSTDTQYF

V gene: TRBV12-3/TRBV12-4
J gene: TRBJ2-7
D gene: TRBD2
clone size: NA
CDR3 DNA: TGTGCCAGCAGTTCCCGACCCTTTCTAGCGGGTGGGATCTACGAGCAGTACTTC
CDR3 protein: CASSSRPFLAGGIYEQYF

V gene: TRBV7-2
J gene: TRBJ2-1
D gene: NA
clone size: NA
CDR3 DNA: TGTGCCAGCAGCTTACTAGGCGGGTACTCCTACAATGAGCAGTTCTTC
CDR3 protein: CASSLLGGYSYNEQFF

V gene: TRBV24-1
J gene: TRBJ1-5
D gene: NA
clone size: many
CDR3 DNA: TGTGCCACCAGTGATCCCGACGGGACTGCGAATCAGCCCCAGCATTTT
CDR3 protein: CATSDPDGTANQPQHF

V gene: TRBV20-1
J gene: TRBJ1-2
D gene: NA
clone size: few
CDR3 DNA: TGCAGTGCTGGGGCCGGGGGCTATGGCTACACCTTC
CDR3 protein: CSAGAGGYGYTF

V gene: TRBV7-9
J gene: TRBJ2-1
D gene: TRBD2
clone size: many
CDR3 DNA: TGTGCCAGCAGCCCTTCGACTAGCGGGAGAGATGAGCAGTTCTTC
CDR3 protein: CASSPSTSGRDEQFF

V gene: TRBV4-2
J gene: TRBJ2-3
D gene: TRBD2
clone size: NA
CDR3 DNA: TGTGCCAGCAGCCAGGGAGGGAGAGCGGGGGCCACAGATACGCAGTATTTT
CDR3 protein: CASSQGGRAGATDTQYF

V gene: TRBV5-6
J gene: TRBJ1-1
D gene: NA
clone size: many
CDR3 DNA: TGTGCCAGCAGCTCTCTTCCACTCCTACAGGAAGCTTTCTTT
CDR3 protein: CASSSLPLLQEAFF

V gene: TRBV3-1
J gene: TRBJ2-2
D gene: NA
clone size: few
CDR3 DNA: TGTGCCAGCAGCCAGCTTTCAGACACCGGGGAGCTGTTTTTT
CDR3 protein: CASSQLSDTGELFF

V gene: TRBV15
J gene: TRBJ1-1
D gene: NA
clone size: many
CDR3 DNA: TGTGCCACCAGCAGAAGAATACAGGATCGGCCTGAAGCTTTCTTT
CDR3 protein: CATSRRIQDRPEAFF

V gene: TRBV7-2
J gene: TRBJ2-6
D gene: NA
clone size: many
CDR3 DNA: TGTGCCAGCAGCTTATGGGTAACTGGGGCCAACGTCCTGACTTTC
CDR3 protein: CASSLWVTGANVLTF

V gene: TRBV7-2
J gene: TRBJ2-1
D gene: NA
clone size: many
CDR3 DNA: TGTGCCAGCAGCTCGAAGAAGGCGGACTCCTACAATGAGCAGTTCTTC
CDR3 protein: CASSSKKADSYNEQFF

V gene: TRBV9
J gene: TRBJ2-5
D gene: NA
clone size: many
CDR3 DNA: TGTGCCAGCAGCGGTCGGGACTGGGAGACCCAGTACTTC
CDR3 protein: CASSGRDWETQYF

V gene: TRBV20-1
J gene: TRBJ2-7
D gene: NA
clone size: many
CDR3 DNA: TGCAGTGCCCCGGTTGCCTACGAGCAGTACTTC
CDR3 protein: CSAPVAYEQYF

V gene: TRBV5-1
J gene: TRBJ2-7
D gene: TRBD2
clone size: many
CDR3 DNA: TGCGCCAGCAGCTTGGGCTTAGCGGGAGGAACCTTCTCCTACGAGCAGTACTTC
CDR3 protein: CASSLGLAGGTFSYEQYF

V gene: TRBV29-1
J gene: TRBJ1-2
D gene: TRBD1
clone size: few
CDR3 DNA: TGCAGCGTTGATGGACAGGCCAACGGCTACACCTTC
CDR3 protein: CSVDGQANGYTF

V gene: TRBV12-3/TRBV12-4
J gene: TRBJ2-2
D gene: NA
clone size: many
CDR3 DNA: TGTGCCAGCAGCTCGAACACCGGGGAGCTGTTTTTT
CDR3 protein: CASSSNTGELFF

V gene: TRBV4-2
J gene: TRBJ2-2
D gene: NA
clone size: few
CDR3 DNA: TGTGCCAGCAGCCAAGATCAATGGACGGGTATTAACACCGGGGAGCTGTTTTTT
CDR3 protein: CASSQDQWTGINTGELFF

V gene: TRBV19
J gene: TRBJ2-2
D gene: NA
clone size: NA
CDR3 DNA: TGTGCCAGTAGTATTGGGTCGACCGGGGAGCTGTTTTTT
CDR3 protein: CASSIGSTGELFF

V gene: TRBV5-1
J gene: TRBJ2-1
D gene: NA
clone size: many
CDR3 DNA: TGCGCCAGCAGTCAACCGACGCAGGGGTTCCACAATGAGCAGTTCTTC
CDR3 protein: CASSQPTQGFHNEQFF

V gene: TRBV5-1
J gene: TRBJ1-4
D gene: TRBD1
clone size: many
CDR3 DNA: TGCGCCAGCAGCTTGCAAGGACAGGGGTCGGGAGAAAAACTGTTTTTT
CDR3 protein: CASSLQGQGSGEKLFF

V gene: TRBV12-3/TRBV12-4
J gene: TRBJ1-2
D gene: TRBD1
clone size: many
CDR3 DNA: TGTGCCAGCAGCAGGACAGGGAACTATGGCTACACCTTC
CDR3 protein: CASSRTGNYGYTF

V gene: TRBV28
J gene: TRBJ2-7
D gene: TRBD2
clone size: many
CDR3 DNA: TGTGCCAGCATTCAAGCGGGAGTTGAATACGAGCAGTACTTC
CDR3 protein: CASIQAGVEYEQYF

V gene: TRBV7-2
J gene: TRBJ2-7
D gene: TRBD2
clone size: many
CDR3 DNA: TGTGCCAGCAGCTTACTCACTAGCGGGTATGAGCAGTACTTC
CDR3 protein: CASSLLTSGYEQYF

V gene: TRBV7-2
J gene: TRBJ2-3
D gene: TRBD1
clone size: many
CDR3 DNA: TGTGCCAGCAGCTTGGGAGGGACAGGGTGGACAGATACGCAGTATTTT
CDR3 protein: CASSLGGTGWTDTQYF

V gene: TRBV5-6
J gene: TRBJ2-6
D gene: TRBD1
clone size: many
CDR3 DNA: TGTGCCAGCAGCAGGACTGACAGGGCTGGGGCCAACGTCCTGACTTTC
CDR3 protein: CASSRTDRAGANVLTF

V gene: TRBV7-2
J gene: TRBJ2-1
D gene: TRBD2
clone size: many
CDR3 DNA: TGTGCCAGCAGTGAGAGACTAGCAGGTGAGCAGTTCTTC
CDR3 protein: CASSERLAGEQFF

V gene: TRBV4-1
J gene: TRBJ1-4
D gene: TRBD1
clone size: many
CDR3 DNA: TGCGCCAGCAGCCAAGAAACACAGGGGGGTGAAAAACTGTTTTTT
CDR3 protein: CASSQETQGGEKLFF

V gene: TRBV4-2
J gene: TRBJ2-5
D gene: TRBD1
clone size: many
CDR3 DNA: TGTGCCAGCAGCCGGGTTACAGGGGGCAAGGGAGGAGAGACCCAGTACTTC
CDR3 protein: CASSRVTGGKGGETQYF

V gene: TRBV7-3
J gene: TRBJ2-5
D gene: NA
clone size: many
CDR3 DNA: TGTGCCAGCAGCCTAGGGGTCTCAAGTAGGCAAGAGACCCAGTACTTC
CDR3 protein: CASSLGVSSRQETQYF

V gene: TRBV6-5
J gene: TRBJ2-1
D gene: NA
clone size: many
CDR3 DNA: TGTGCCAGCAATTACCGGGGAGCGGTGGATGAGCAGTTCTTC
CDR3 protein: CASNYRGAVDEQFF